What follows is one TCR beta chain and its context. Its target antigen remains unknown. The record has no base qualities; no much larger clone is one base away. From cysteine to phenylalanine, the CDR3 is 17 amino acids long. The kept DNA is CDR3 alone, 51 bases in frame from the first base. Deletion took 5 bases off V and 0 bases off J, with a span of 22 bases between the germline ends. Looking up the germline V gene (reference sequence) yields CDR1 DFQATT and CDR2 SNEGSKA. The meaning of the sample's time point label: pre-sensitization, week 0. In light of the paper, this sample's treatment or condition label describes: therapeutic diphenylcyclopropenone sensitization with weekly scalp DPC. Blood at each patch-test visit was drawn before the patch test was applied. Patients were eligible if aged 18 to 70, diagnosed with alopecia and judged suitable for DPC therapy, and pregnant patients were excluded. Total RNA was isolated from unfractionated whole blood collected in Tempus Blood RNA tubes.

The data originate from a study of human T cells and chemical hapten exposure (dated by TCRdb to the early 2020s). As for the study more broadly: For sensitization, 2% DPC in acetone was applied to a 2 cm by 2 cm area of upper inner arm skin. Patch tests used Finn chambers with 0.01% DPC on the upper back, scored after 6 days by International Contact Dermatitis Research Group standards. Blood for TCR sequencing was provided by twenty-nine alopecia patients at one to four time points (pre-sensitization, 2, 6 and 24 weeks). The patient cohort, mostly female, included alopecia areata with under or over 50% scalp involvement, alopecia totalis and alopecia universalis. Libraries were combined into a pool for sequencing, and differences in TCR yield between samples came mainly from small differences in library volumes within the pool. Blood samples were taken from patients before sensitization (week 0) and at 2, 6 and about 24 weeks after DPC sensitization. This study followed changes in the peripheral blood TCR repertoire in vivo during primary and secondary sensitization of alopecia patients to the hapten diphenylcyclopropenone (DPC). Weekly therapeutic DPC doses were additionally applied to the scalp of patients throughout the roughly 25-week study period.

The library was obtained by RACE. Sequencing was performed on a NextSeq 500. Library preparation attached unique molecular identifiers to individual cDNA molecules for quantitative, reproducible TCR counting. Both TCR alpha and TCR beta chains were sequenced from each blood RNA sample. Per the authors' processing: The median number of TCRs per sample was approximately 98,000, ranging from roughly 23,224 to 700,000. The Decombinator software suite was used to annotate the V, J and CDR3 of the TCR reads. For PS versus PT1 abundance plots, all samples were subsampled to the same number of TCRs (28,000). Expanded TCRs were defined as absent before sensitization and observed at least eight times at the 2-week time point. Through fastp at Q25 and MiXCR, TCRdb rebuilt clones from the public reads, retaining in-frame beta chains. Each CDR3 protein gets just one entry, which takes the most common genes and DNA from the rows behind it. The authors' filters were not applied to this entry. The sample records approximately 370,000 distinct CDR3 sequences, around 5.5% of which are singletons. The top ten hold approximately 8.2% of the sample.

The paper's findings and limits, for the study overall: After repeated subsampling, changes were observed in the strength of the expansion versus patch-test correlation and in the threshold at which the correlation became significant. Patch test score correlated positively with the number of PT1 expanded TCRs, reaching significance at thresholds 8, 16 and 32 but not at 4. Compared with pre-sensitization or healthy control sets, expanded TCRs formed significantly more large CDR3 similarity clusters, which is consistent with antigen-driven responses. All patients had alopecia, a presumed autoimmune disease, so their immune response might differ from that of healthy individuals. DPC sensitization did not change how many TCRs were above 1 in 1000 frequency, and no evidence was found of alterations in global repertoire structure.

The chain joins TRBV20-1 to TRBJ1-1; too little of a D gene remains to name it. The input for sequencing was whole blood, taken in connection with sensitization to the hapten diphenylcyclopropenone (DPC). This TCR was sampled from a woman aged 18-35 years with alopecia areata. Some clones in this sample may be carry-over from other donors' samples. Here is the DNA: TGCAGTGCTGCCACGATCCCACTCGTTAATATGAACACTGAAGCTTTCTTT. This gives the protein CSAATIPLVNMNTEAFF.